In its sample, the clone carrying this TCR beta chain was seen once. Its antigen remains unidentified. This specimen comes from a study of cytomegalovirus exposure and HLA in healthy donors. Study in general: Across some 400 genotyped donors, around 80% landed in the Caucasian-associated ancestry cluster. Study observations and caveats: TRBV6-2, TRBV6-3 and other indistinguishable V segments were excluded. The study had only CMV serostatus as immune exposure information. Most TCR sequences were rare, but some public TCRs occurred in many donors.

The PCR contained 60 Vbeta and 13 Jbeta primers. This table comes from immunoSEQ multiplex PCR, and its TCRdb copy is limited to in-frame clones, with some not included. The table includes 160,000 or so clones, around 80% detected once. The CDR3 has 14 residues. The V end was cut by 1 base, the J end by 1 base, with 7 bases between. Germline V gene data show CDR1 as SEHNR and CDR2 as FQNEAQ (reference sequence). The clonotype comes from a middle-aged man in good health and CMV-seronegative. The genes are TRBV7-9 and TRBJ1-2, with D uncertain. The sequenced sample consisted of PBMCs. CDR3 coding DNA: TGTGCCAGCAGCTTAGATGAGGGTAACTATGGCTACACCTTC. Encoded protein: CASSLDEGNYGYTF.